A single sample is the source of the 8 T cell receptor beta chains below, sequenced in a study of T cells in Graves' hyperthyroidism and ophthalmopathy. Amplification yielded TCR beta CDR3 regions, with RNA transcripts as the source. RT-PCR in the first round (using the HTBI primer set) targeted the TCR CDR3. TCRdb ran MiXCR on the multiplex PCR reads and lists one entry per CDR3 protein. The repertoire includes around 580,000 distinct CDR3 sequences, 16% of them detected once, and roughly 18% sits in the top ten. Sequencing was carried out using blood. Receptors originate from a woman younger than 30 with Graves' hyperthyroidism.

This clonotype has a count of ten or more. CDR3 amino acids: CASSTPGQGADQPQHF. The CDR3 bases are TGTGCCAGCAGTACACCGGGACAGGGGGCTGATCAGCCCCAGCATTTT. The gene calls are TRBV12-3 or TRBV12-4 and TRBJ1-5; 12 bases map to TRBD1. With V trimmed by 5 bases and J by 5 bases, 7 bases remained unmatched. The CDR3 totals 16 residues.

This chain joins TRBV30 and TRBJ2-7; 8 bases align to TRBD1. The germline gives CDR1 GTSNPN, CDR2 SVGIG (reference sequence). This CDR3 is built from 15 residues. The V segment lost 0 bases and the J segment 4 bases; nucleotides outside the gene matches: 8. The CDR3 loop reads CAWSVIGQGGYEQYF. The CDR3 coding sequence is TGTGCCTGGAGTGTAATTGGACAGGGTGGGTACGAGCAGTACTTC.

Notes on this clonotype: This sequence may be a read error, since a much larger clone differs from it by one base. In DNA form, the CDR3 reads TGTGCCAGCAGACCTCCCGGCAGCTCCTACAAGCAGTACTTC. This encodes CASRPPGSSYKQYF. The chain carries TRBV28 and TRBJ2-7; D call uncertain. Germline V lookup: CDR1 MDHEN, CDR2 SYDVKM. The CDR3 runs to 14 residues.

The chain uses TRBV5-5 and TRBJ2-7; TRBD1 aligns across 10 bases. This CDR3 spans 15 amino acids. Germline V gene sequence: CDR1 SGHKS, CDR2 YYEKEE (reference sequence). Trimming took 4 bases from V and 0 from J; bases not matched to a gene: 4. CDR3 amino acids: CASSRTGGFSYEQYF. CDR3 nucleotide sequence: TGTGCCAGCAGCCGGACAGGGGGTTTCTCCTACGAGCAGTACTTC.

This clonotype was observed many times. This chain connects TRBV30 to TRBJ1-4, with a tentative D call TRBD1 (5 bases). The CDR3 is made up of 13 amino acids. V was clipped by 2 bases and J by 6 bases, with 10 bases between them. The germline V gene encodes CDR1 GTSNPN and CDR2 SVGIG (reference sequence). The CDR3 nucleotides read TGTGCCTGGAGTACCCAGGGCTATGAAAAACTGTTTTTT. It is translated as CAWSTQGYEKLFF.

The chain uses TRBV11-3 and TRBJ1-3; perhaps TRBD1 as D (6 bases). CDR3 length: 16 amino acids. Germline values: CDR1 SGHNT, CDR2 YENEEA. V dropped 2 bases and J dropped 3 bases, with 14 bases sitting between them. The CDR3 region has the DNA TGTGCCAGCAGCTTACAACAGGGTCTTCGTGGAAACACCATATATTTT. Residues: CASSLQQGLRGNTIYF. The full variable domain, in which reference TRBV11-3 and TRBJ1-3 provide the parts outside the CDR3, is EAGVVQSPRYKIIEKKQPVAFWCNPISGHNTLYWYLQNLGQGPELLIRYENEEAVDDSQLPKDRFSAERLKGVDSTLKIQPAELGDSAVYLCASSLQQGLRGNTIYFGEGSWLTVV.

This clonotype has a handful of counts. The rearrangement uses TRBV20-1 and TRBJ1-4; TRBD1 might be the D (5 bases). CDR1 and CDR2 from the germline V gene are DFQATT and SNEGSKA (reference sequence). There are 17 residues in the CDR3. V lost 3 bases to trimming and J lost 2 bases, with 19 bases between them. CDR3 sequence: CSARSRVELGTNEKLFF. Written as DNA, the CDR3 is TGCAGTGCTAGGAGCAGGGTCGAACTGGGGACTAATGAAAAACTGTTTTTT.

This clonotype was counted ten times or more. The chain couples TRBV20-1 to TRBJ1-5, with 9 bases identical to TRBD1. V was clipped by 6 bases and J by 5 bases; unmatched bases: 5. The CDR3 extends over 13 amino acids. The germline CDR1 and CDR2 sequences are DFQATT and SNEGSKA (reference sequence). The CDR3 reads CSARDRVHQPQHF. CDR3 nucleotides: TGCAGTGCCCGGGACAGGGTCCATCAGCCCCAGCATTTT.